Detailed here is one TCR beta chain. Its antigen target is currently unknown. The sample is drawn from a study of monozygotic twins with inflammatory bowel disease (dated by TCRdb to between 2018 and 2020). Background for the entire study: The full study comprised 28 monozygotic twin pairs: nine German pairs (four IBD-concordant, five IBD-discordant) and 19 IBD-discordant Danish pairs. The search for disease-associated traits relied mainly on comparing, within discordant pairs, IBD patients with their genetically identical healthy co-twins. Each individual had, on average, about 151 000 unique TCRalpha sequences and 181 000 unique TCRbeta sequences available for analysis.

The library was produced with 5' RACE. Each TCR library was prepared from about 4,000 ng of total RNA. For each sample, cDNA synthesis with SMARTScribe reverse transcriptase was split into eight separate reactions. During cDNA synthesis, unique molecular identifiers containing a 6-nucleotide sample barcode were introduced by template switching. Amplification of TCRalpha and TCRbeta cDNA involved two nested PCRs of about 15 and 9 cycles, and each PCR was followed by bead purification. Before amplification, the cDNA was treated with uracil DNA-glycosylase and purified using the QIAquick PCR purification kit. The second PCR was the step at which Illumina TruSeq-compatible adapters and sample-specific barcodes were added. Library quality and concentration were assessed using TapeStation and Qubit, and approximately 5 ng of each library was pooled. Sequencing of the pooled libraries was done on an Illumina HiSeq2500 single-index Rapid Run using custom sequencing primers and 2 x 100 bp reads. In the source study's methods: UMI-based consensus assembly with MiGEC version 1.2.6 was used to correct PCR and sequencing errors. MiXCR version 2.1.1 handled V(D)J alignment, clonotype assembly and CDR3 extraction. To normalise gene usage, clonotype sharing and MAIT/NKT TCR abundance, the analysis used the top 1000, 10 000 and 20 000 clonotypes per sample. After downsampling to 27 000 UMIs, diversity was calculated as the inverse Simpson index using the vegan R package. Paired Mann-Whitney U tests were applied to discordant twin pairs, with Benjamini-Hochberg correction for multiple testing. One entry per CDR3 protein sequence results from the TCRdb reprocessing of the reads, with DNA left out. TCRdb's processing, not the study's, gives the V and J calls here. This sample's listing comprises 400,000 to 500,000 distinct CDR3 sequences. The ten largest clones take up about 2.3% of the sample.

From each donor, a roughly 2.6 ml peripheral blood sample was collected into PAXgene tubes and stored at -80 degrees C. Total RNA was isolated from whole blood with the PAXgene blood miRNA kit on an automated QIAcube, without T cell sorting. Deep TCRalpha and TCRbeta repertoire profiling with unique molecular barcoding was performed on peripheral blood of monozygotic twin pairs concordant or discordant for inflammatory bowel disease. Smoking habits were recorded for all twin pairs, and individuals were classified as current, former or never smokers. Results and caveats for the whole study, not just this receptor: No single strong signal or clonotype linked to IBD turned up in the results, so the idea that one exists was not supported. Concordant and discordant twins showed no difference in repertoire similarity, possibly because of limited statistical power. IBD patients had lower TCRbeta repertoire diversity, measured by the inverse Simpson index, than their healthy co-twins. Fewer clonotypes were shared with other individuals by IBD patients than by healthy twins, most markedly in patients showing signs of disease activity. Because patients were on differing immunosuppressive treatments, the repertoires may have picked up extra background noise and inter-individual variability. The analysis was unable to tell apart different T cell subtypes.

According to the germline V gene, CDR1 reads SGHTA and CDR2 reads FQGNSA. Counted from cysteine to phenylalanine, this CDR3 has 14 amino acids. No DNA appears here. The receptor was isolated from a human donor with ulcerative colitis or Crohn's disease, or a healthy co-twin of an affected twin (not recorded which). What was sequenced was blood. The receptor chain draws on TRBV7-2 and TRBJ1-4; TCRdb's assignment of TRBD1 cannot be checked, as there is no DNA. CDR3 sequence: CASSRDTSNEKLFF.